The clone carrying this TCR beta chain was found a few times. Library construction for TCR beta used iRepertoire HTBI primers and Arm-PCR of CDR3 regions. In TCRdb, the multiplex PCR reads were re-called with MiXCR into one record per CDR3 protein. The sample contains about 540,000 distinct CDR3 sequences, roughly 13% of which appear only once. This sample is part of a study of regulatory T cells in long-lasting Graves disease. Time point indicated: newly diagnosed GD, antithyroid drugs for less than 3 months. After RNA was extracted from PBMCs, the TCR library was made from it. Looked up from germline, CDR1 is PRHDT and CDR2 is FYEKMQ (reference sequence). The CDR3 loop spans 13 amino acids. With 7 bases removed from V and 3 bases from J, the gap between germline ends came to 7 bases. These same records also appear under a second study, on T cells in Graves' hyperthyroidism and ophthalmopathy.

This TCR was recovered from a man aged 30 to 45 with Graves disease. The V and J genes are TRBV13 and TRBJ2-6; D remains ambiguous. This sample comprised peripheral blood mononuclear cells (PBMCs), obtained at new diagnosis, from a patient treated with antithyroid drugs. In DNA, the CDR3 is TGTGCCAGCACCCTCGGTGGGGCCAACGTCCTGACTTTC. It yields the protein CASTLGGANVLTF.